This note documents a single T cell receptor beta chain sequence. The target of this receptor is not known. Base-call qualities are not available, and no considerably larger clone is one nucleotide away. Other nucleotide sequences in the sample specify the same CDR3. Relative to germline, V is missing 2 bases and J is missing 2 bases, with 2 bases of the junction outside any gene match. CDR1 MNHNS and CDR2 SASEGT are derived from the germline V gene. The CDR3 starts with the cysteine, ends with the phenylalanine, and has 15 residues. Here the CDR3 DNA is all that survives: 45 bases in frame from base 1. This entry belongs to a study of shared clonotypes between healthy human individuals (dated by TCRdb to 2019 to 2021). Turning to the overall study: The cohort comprised two women and a few men aged 18 to 49 years. For each donor, three plates each were used for CD4 naive and CD4 memory, two plates were used for CD8 naive, and one plate was used for CD8 memory. Blood TCR repertoires of roughly 5 healthy adults were deeply sequenced to estimate repertoire size and the extent of clonotype sharing between individuals. Leukapheresis yielded between about 0.8 and 8.9 billion PBMCs per donor. Different laboratories and diverse techniques were used to prepare libraries and sequence TCR repertoires, to increase sequencing depth and limit assay-specific biases.

TCR CDR3 regions were amplified from genomic DNA by multiplex PCR using the deep immunoSEQ assay. Genomic DNA extracted from each cell subset was distributed evenly over all wells of several immunoSEQ 96-well plates, and each plate served as one replicate. For sorted subsets, each replicate PCR was loaded with around 220 ng genomic DNA, equivalent to about 30,000 T cell genomes. Purified libraries were measured with a Qubit 3.0 fluorometer, size-checked on a Bioanalyzer 2100, and measured again with the KAPA Library Quantification kit. Every immunoSEQ 96-well plate was sequenced on a separate single-read 150-cycle Illumina NextSeq 550 flow cell. Per the source publication's procedure: Because the immunoSEQ output held only junctional sequences and lacked quality scores, the filtering could not match the filtering applied to full-length reads. To assign V/J genes and CDR3, sequences were annotated using PyIR, a Python wrapper for IgBLAST v1.9, with IMGT germline references. Reads were removed for weak V/J assignments (E-value above 1e-6), missing CDR3, stop codons, out-of-frame junctions, or ambiguous translated residues. V3J clonotypes were defined by identical inferred V gene, J gene, and CDR3 amino acid sequence. Percentage overlap between repertoires was calculated by dividing the number of shared unique clonotypes by the size of the smaller repertoire. Richness of each repertoire was evaluated using RTK rarefaction, the Chao1 estimator, and Recon v2.1 estimates of unobserved clonotypes. For all TCRbeta clonotypes obtained by the gDNA method from four donors, generation probabilities were computed with OLGA. In its TCRdb copy, this immuneACCESS table keeps in-frame sequences only and misses some clones. Where compared with another copy, unresolved V genes explain less than half of these, and the others have no known cause. That table is the source of V, J and clone size, and D and trimming were worked out from the DNA. This sample gives roughly 2 million clones in total; approximately 95% of them show up just once. The ten largest clones represent roughly 0.13% of the sample.

Donors were healthy HIV-negative adults with no recently reported acute infections or vaccinations. All donors were Caucasian adults living in Nashville, Tennessee, USA. CD4+ T cells were enriched by magnetic negative selection, after which naive cells were positively selected on CD45RA and the negative fraction was taken as the memory subset. Blood was obtained by leukapheresis, after which PBMCs were separated by Ficoll-Histopaque density gradient centrifugation and cryopreserved in liquid nitrogen vapor phase. Purity and quantity of every magnetically sorted T cell population were checked by analytical flow cytometry. Genomic DNA was isolated from every sorted fraction and measured by UV absorbance on a Nanodrop 2000c. Points the paper makes about the study in general: Rarefaction of sorted-subset datasets indicated incomplete sequencing despite the large sequencing depth. Estimated clonotype richness was generally larger for naive than for memory subsets. Based on pairwise subsampling, the degree of clonotype sharing among donors was expected to be affected by sequencing depth. Because the study included only a small number of donors, the genetic and exposure-history diversity represented was limited. Sampling was restricted to blood, and TCR repertoires in tissues likely differ from the TCR repertoires found in blood. Sharing across a few donors was observed for around 5% of naive CD4, 3% to 3.5% of naive CD8, 2% to 2.5% of memory CD4, and around 0.44% of memory CD8 clonotypes. Compared with non-shared clonotypes, the clonotypes found in all four sorted-subset donors had higher generation probabilities.

The sequenced material came from naive CD4+ T cells sorted from blood. This specimen's cell subset or site label, per the study, means: CD45RA+ positively selected. The chain is encoded by TRBV6-1 joined to TRBJ2-2; the central 7 bases match TRBD1. The TCR sequence derives from a man aged 18 to 29 in good health. CDR3 region: CASSEPGGNTGELFF. The nucleotide sequence is TGTGCCAGCAGTGAACCAGGGGGTAACACCGGGGAGCTGTTTTTT.